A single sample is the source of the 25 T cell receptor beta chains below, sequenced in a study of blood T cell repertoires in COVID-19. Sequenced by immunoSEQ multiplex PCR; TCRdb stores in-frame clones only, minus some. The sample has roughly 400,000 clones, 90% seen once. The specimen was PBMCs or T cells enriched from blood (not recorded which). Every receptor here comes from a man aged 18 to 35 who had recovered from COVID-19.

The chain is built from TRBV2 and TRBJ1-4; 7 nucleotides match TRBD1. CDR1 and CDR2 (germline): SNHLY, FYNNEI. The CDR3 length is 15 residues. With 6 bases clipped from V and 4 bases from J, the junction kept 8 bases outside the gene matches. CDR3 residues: CASRGDRADNEKLFF. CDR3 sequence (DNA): TGTGCCAGCAGAGGCGACAGGGCAGATAATGAAAAACTGTTTTTT.

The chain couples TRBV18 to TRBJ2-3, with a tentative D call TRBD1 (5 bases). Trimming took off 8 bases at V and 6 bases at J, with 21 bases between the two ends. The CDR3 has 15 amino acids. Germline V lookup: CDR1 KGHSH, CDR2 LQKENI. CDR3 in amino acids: CASHPSGNRYDTQYF. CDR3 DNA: TGTGCCAGCCACCCCTCGGGCAACAGGTACGATACGCAGTATTTT.

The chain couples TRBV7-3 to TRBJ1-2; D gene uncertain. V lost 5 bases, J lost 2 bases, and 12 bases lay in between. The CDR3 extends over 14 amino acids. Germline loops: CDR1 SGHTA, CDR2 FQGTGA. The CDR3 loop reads CASSPPVRNYGYTF. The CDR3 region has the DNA TGTGCCAGCAGCCCCCCGGTCCGGAACTATGGCTACACCTTC.

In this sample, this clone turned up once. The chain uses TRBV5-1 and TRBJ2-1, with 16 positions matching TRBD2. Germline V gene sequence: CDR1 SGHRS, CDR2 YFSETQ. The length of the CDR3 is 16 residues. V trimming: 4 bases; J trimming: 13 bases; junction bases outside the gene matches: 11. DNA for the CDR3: TGCGCCAGCAGCGATCCGGGACTAGCGGGAGGGGCGATACAGTTCTTC. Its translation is CASSDPGLAGGAIQFF. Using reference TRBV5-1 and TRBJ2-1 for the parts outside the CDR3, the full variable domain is KAGVTQTPRYLIKTRGQQVTLSCSPISGHRSVSWYQQTPGQGLQFLFEYFSETQRNKGNFPGRFSGRQFSNSRSEMNVSTLELGDSALYLCASSDPGLAGGAIQFFGPGTRLTVL.

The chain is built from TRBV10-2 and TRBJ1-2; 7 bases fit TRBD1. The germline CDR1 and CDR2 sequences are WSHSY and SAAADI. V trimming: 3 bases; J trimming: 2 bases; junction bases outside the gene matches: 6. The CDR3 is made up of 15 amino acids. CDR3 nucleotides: TGCGCCAGCAGTGAACTAGGGGGCGGCAACTATGGCTACACCTTC. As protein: CASSELGGGNYGYTF.

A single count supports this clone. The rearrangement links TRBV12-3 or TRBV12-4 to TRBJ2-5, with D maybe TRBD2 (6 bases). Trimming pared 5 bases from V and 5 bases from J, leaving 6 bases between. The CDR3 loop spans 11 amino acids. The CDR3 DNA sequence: TGTGCCAGCAGTCGGGGGGAGACCCAGTACTTC. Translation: CASSRGETQYF.

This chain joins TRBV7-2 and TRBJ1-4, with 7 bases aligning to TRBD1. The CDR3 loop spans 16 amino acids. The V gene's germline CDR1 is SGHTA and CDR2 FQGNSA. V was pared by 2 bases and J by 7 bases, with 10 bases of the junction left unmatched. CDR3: CASSLTGTAVGEKLFF. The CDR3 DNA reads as TGTGCCAGCAGCTTAACGGGGACAGCGGTCGGTGAAAAACTGTTTTTT.

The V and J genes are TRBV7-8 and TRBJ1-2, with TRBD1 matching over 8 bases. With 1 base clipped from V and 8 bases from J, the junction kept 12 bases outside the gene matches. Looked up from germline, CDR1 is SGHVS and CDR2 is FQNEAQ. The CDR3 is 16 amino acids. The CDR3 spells CASSLDRTGRIAGYTF. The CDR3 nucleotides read TGTGCCAGCAGCTTAGATCGGACAGGGAGAATTGCGGGCTACACCTTC.

The DNA of the CDR3 is TGTGCCAGCAGTGAAGCAGGGGTATCCTATAATTCACCCCTCCACTTT. Translation: CASSEAGVSYNSPLHF. The chain uses TRBV2 and TRBJ1-6; D possibly corresponds to TRBD1 (5 bases). Trimming left V 0 bases short and J 1 base short, with 7 bases between. From germline, CDR1 is SNHLY and CDR2 FYNNEI. CDR3 length: 16 amino acids.

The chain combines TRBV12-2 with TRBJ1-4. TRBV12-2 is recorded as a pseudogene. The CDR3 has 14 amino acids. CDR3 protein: CASRFPRANEKLFF. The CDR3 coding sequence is TGTGCAAGTCGCTTCCCGAGGGCTAATGAAAAACTGTTTTTT.

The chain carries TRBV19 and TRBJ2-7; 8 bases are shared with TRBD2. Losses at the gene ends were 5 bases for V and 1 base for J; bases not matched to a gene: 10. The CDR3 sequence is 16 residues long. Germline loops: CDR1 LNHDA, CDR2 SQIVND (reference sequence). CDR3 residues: CASSLTSATVSYEQYF. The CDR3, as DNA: TGTGCCAGTAGTTTGACTAGCGCAACCGTTTCCTACGAGCAGTACTTC.

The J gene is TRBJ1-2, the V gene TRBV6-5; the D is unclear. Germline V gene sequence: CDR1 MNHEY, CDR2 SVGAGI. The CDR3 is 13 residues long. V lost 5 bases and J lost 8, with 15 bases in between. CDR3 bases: TGTGCCAGCAGTAGAAAGGGAGAGCGAGGCTACACCTTC. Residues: CASSRKGERGYTF.

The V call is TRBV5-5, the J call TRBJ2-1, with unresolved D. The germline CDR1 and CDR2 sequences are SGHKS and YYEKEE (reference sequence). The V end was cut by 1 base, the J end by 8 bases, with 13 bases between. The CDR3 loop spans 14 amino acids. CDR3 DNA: TGTGCCAGCAGCTTGTTCTCCGTATCTTATGAGCAGTTCTTC. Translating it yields CASSLFSVSYEQFF.

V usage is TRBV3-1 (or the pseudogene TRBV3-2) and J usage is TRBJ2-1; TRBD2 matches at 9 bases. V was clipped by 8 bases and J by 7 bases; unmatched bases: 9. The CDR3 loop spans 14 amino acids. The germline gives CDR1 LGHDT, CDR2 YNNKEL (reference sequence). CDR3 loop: CASGIAGVKNEQFF. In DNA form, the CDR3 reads TGTGCCAGCGGGATAGCGGGAGTTAAAAATGAGCAGTTCTTC.

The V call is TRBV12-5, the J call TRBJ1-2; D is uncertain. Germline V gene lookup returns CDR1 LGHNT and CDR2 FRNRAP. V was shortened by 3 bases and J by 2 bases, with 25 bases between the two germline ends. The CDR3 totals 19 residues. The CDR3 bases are TGTGCTAGTGGTTTCCCCCCTGAGGAGGGTAACACTTTCAACTATGGCTACACCTTC. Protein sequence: CASGFPPEEGNTFNYGYTF.

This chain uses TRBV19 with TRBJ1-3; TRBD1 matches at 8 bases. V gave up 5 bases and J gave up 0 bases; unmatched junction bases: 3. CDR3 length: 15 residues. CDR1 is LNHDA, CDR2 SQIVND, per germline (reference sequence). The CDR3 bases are TGTGCCAGTAGTTGGGACAGGAGCTCTGGAAACACCATATATTTT. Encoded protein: CASSWDRSSGNTIYF.

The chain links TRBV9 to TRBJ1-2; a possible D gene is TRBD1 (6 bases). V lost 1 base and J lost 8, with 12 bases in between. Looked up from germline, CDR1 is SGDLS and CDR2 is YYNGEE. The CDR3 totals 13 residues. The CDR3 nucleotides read TGTGCCAGCAGCGTACAGGGGTCTTCGGGCTACACCTTC. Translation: CASSVQGSSGYTF.

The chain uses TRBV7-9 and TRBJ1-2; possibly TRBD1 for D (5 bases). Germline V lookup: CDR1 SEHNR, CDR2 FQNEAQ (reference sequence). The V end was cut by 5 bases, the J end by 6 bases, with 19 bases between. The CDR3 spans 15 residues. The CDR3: CASSRAGGSFDGYTF. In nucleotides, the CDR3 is TGTGCCAGCAGCCGCGCGGGGGGGTCCTTCGATGGCTACACCTTC.

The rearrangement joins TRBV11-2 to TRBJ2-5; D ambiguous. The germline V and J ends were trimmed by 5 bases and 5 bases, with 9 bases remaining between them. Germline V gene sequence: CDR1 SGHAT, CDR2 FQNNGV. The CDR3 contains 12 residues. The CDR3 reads CASSLMAETQYF. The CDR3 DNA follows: TGTGCCAGCAGCCTGATGGCCGAGACCCAGTACTTC.

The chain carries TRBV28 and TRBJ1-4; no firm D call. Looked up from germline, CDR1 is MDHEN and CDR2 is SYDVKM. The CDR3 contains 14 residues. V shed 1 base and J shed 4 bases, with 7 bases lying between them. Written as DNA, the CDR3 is TGTGCCAGCAGTTTATCGGGTATTAATGAAAAACTGTTTTTT. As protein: CASSLSGINEKLFF.

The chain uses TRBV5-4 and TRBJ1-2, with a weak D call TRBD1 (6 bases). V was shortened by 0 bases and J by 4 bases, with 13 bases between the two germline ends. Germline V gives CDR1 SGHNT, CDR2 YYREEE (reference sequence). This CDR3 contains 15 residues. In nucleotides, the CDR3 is TGTGCCAGCAGCTTGGACAGGGCCTACTCCTATGGCTACACCTTC. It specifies CASSLDRAYSYGYTF.

The CDR3 DNA follows: TGTGCCAGCACCCGGGGGACAGGGGACAATGAGCAGTTCTTC. Its translation is CASTRGTGDNEQFF. The chain recombines TRBV27 with TRBJ2-1; the match to TRBD1 covers 10 bases. Germline CDR1 is MNHEY and CDR2 is SMNVEV (reference sequence). The CDR3 is made up of 14 amino acids. Trimming removed 7 bases from V and 5 bases from J; junction bases left unmatched: 5.

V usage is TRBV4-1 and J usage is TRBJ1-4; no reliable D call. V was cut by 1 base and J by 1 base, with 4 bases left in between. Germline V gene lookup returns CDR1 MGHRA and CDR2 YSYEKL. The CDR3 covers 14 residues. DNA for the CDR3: TGCGCCAGCAGCCAAGGACTAACTAATGAAAAACTGTTTTTT. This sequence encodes CASSQGLTNEKLFF.

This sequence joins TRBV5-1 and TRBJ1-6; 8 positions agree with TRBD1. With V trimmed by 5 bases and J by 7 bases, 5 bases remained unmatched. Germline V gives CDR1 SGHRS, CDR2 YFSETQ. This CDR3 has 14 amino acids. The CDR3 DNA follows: TGCGCCAGCAGGCAGGGGGCGCGAAATTCACCCCTCCACTTT. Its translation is CASRQGARNSPLHF.

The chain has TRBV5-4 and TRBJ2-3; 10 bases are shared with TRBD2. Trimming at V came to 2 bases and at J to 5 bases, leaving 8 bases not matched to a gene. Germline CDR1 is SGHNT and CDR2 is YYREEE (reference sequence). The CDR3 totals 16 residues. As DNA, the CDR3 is TGTGCCAGCAGCTTCCTAGCGGGAGATTGGGGAGATACGCAGTATTTT. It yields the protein CASSFLAGDWGDTQYF.